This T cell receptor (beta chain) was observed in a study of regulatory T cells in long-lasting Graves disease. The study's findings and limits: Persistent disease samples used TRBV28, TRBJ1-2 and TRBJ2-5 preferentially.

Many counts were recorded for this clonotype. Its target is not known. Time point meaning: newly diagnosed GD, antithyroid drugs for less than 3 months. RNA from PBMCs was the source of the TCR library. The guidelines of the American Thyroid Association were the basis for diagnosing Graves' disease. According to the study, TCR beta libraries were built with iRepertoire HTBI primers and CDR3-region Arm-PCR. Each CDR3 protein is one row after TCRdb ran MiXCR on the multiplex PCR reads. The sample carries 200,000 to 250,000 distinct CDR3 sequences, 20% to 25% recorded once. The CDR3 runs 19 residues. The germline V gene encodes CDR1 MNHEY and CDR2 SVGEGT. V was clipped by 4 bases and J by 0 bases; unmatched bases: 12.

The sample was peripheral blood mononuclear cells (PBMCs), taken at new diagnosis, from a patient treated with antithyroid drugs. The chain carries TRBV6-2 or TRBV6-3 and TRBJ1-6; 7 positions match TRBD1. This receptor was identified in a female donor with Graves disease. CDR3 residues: CASSSGQPSDSSYNSPLHF. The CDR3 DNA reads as TGTGCCAGCAGTTCGGGACAGCCTTCCGACAGCTCCTATAATTCACCCCTCCACTTT.